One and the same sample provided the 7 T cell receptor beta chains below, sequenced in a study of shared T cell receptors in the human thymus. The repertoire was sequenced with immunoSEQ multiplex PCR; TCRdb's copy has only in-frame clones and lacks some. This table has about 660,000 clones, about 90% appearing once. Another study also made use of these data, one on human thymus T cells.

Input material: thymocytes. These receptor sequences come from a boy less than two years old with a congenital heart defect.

CDR3 residues: CASSERGVEQFF. CDR3 bases: TGTGCCAGCAGTGAGCGGGGGGTCGAGCAGTTCTTC. This sequence joins TRBV2 and TRBJ2-1; 8 nucleotides line up with TRBD2. The ends lost 3 bases at V and 10 bases at J; junction bases unmatched: 2. Germline CDR1 and CDR2: SNHLY and FYNNEI. CDR3 length equals 12 residues.

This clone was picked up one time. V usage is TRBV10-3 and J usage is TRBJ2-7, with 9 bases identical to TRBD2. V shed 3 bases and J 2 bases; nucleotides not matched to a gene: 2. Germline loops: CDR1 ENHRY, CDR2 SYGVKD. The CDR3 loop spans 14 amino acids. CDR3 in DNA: TGTGCCATCAGTGAAGCGGGAGGTCCCTACGAGCAGTACTTC. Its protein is CAISEAGGPYEQYF.

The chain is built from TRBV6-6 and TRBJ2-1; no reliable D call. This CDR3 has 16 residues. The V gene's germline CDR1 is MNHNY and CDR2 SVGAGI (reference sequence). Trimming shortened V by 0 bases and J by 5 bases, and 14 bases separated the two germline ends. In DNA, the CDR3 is TGTGCCAGCAGTTACTCGGCCGTTTTCCTTGACAATGAGCAGTTCTTC. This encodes CASSYSAVFLDNEQFF.

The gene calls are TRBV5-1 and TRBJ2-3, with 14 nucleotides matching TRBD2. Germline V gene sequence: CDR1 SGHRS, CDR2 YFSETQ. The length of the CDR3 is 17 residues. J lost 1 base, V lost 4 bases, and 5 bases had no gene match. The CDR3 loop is CASSIKTSGRGTDTQYF. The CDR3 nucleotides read TGCGCCAGCAGCATCAAGACTAGCGGGAGGGGCACAGATACGCAGTATTTT. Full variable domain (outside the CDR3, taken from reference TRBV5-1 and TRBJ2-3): KAGVTQTPRYLIKTRGQQVTLSCSPISGHRSVSWYQQTPGQGLQFLFEYFSETQRNKGNFPGRFSGRQFSNSRSEMNVSTLELGDSALYLCASSIKTSGRGTDTQYFGPGTRLTVL.

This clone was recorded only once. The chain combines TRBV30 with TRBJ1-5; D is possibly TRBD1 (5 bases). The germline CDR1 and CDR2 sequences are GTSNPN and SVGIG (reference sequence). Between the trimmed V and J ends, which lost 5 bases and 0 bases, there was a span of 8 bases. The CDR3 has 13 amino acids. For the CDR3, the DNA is TGTGCCTGGGACAGCCATAGCAATCAGCCCCAGCATTTT. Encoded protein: CAWDSHSNQPQHF.

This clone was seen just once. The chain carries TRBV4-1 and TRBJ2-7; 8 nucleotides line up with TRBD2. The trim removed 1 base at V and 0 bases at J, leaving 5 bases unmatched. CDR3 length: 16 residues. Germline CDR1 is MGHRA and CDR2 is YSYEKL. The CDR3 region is CASSQALGTSSYEQYF. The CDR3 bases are TGCGCCAGCAGCCAAGCCCTCGGGACTAGCTCCTACGAGCAGTACTTC.

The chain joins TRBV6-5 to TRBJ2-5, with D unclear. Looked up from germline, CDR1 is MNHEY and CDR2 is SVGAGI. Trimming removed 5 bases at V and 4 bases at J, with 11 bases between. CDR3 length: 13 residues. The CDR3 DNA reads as TGTGCCAGCAGTCCGCTAAATGCAGAGACCCAGTACTTC. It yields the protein CASSPLNAETQYF.